This T cell receptor beta chain appears in the sequencing data of a study of shared clonotypes between healthy human individuals. The table came from immunoSEQ multiplex PCR; TCRdb's copy has only in-frame clones and leaves some out. The table has hundreds of thousands of clones, about 95% seen once. Naivety among CD8 cells was defined by CD45RO negativity and positive CCR7 selection, thereby excluding terminally differentiated effector memory CD45RA+ cells. This CDR3 is 12 amino acids long. V dropped 5 bases and J dropped 3 bases, with 8 bases sitting between them. The germline V gene has CDR1 SQVTM and CDR2 ANQGSEA.

The sequence was obtained from a woman aged 25 to 39 in good health. V is TRBV29-1 and J is TRBJ2-1, with no clear D. Sequencing used naive CD8+ T cells sorted from blood. The CDR3 DNA reads TGCAGCGTTTTTGTGGACTACAATGAGCAGTTCTTC. Translation: CSVFVDYNEQFF.